The 28 T cell receptor beta chains listed next were all sequenced from one sample in a study of naive CD8 T cells in extremely preterm neonates (dated by TCRdb to the late 2010s). Libraries were prepared through the immunoSEQ multiplex PCR assay. TCRdb re-hosts the immuneACCESS table, in-frame sequences only. Its copies lack some clones; in the studies checked, an unresolved V gene accounts for under half of them, and the cause for the rest is not known. The sample table shows 6,000 to 6,500 clones, and nearly 99% are seen once. The ten largest make up 0.4% of the sample. Term cord blood was obtained from several elective full-term cesarean deliveries at roughly 36-41 weeks of gestation, without labor or rupture of membranes. Sample: naive CD8+ T cells from cord blood. The receptors originated from a newborn in good health.

The chain has TRBV19 and TRBJ2-4; D might be TRBD2 (6 bases). V gave up 3 bases and J gave up 9 bases, with 9 bases separating them. The germline gives CDR1 LNHDA, CDR2 SQIVND (reference sequence). This CDR3 has 12 residues. CDR3 nucleotides: TGTGCCAGTAGTATGGGGGGAGGCATTCAGTACTTC. Its translation is CASSMGGGIQYF.

This chain connects TRBV27 to TRBJ2-2; D remains unclear. CDR1 MNHEY and CDR2 SMNVEV come from the germline V gene (reference sequence). The CDR3 is 12 amino acids. V was clipped by 1 base and J by 7 bases, with 4 bases between them. CDR3 bases: TGTGCCAGCAGTTTATTAAACGGGGAGCTGTTTTTT. It codes for CASSLLNGELFF.

The V gene is TRBV9, the J gene TRBJ1-5; D unclear. CDR3 length: 14 amino acids. CDR1 SGDLS and CDR2 YYNGEE come from the germline V gene. Trimming shortened V by 0 bases and J by 0 bases, and 4 bases separated the two germline ends. CDR3 loop: CASSVGDSNQPQHF. CDR3 bases: TGTGCCAGCAGCGTAGGAGATAGCAATCAGCCCCAGCATTTT. Variable domain in full (rest from reference TRBV9 and TRBJ1-5): DSGVTQTPKHLITATGQRVTLRCSPRSGDLSVYWYQQSLDQGLQFLIQYYNGEERAKGNILERFSAQQFPDLHSELNLSSLELGDSALYFCASSVGDSNQPQHFGDGTRLSIL.

The gene calls are TRBV6-1 and TRBJ2-4; 10 nucleotides match TRBD2. In germline, CDR1 is MNHNS, CDR2 SASEGT. V trimming: 4 bases; J trimming: 2 bases; junction bases outside the gene matches: 8. The CDR3 is 17 residues long. CDR3 sequence (DNA): TGTGCCAGCAGTGGCCTAAGCGGGGGGGCGCCCAAAAACATTCAGTACTTC. It translates to CASSGLSGGAPKNIQYF.

The V gene is TRBV7-3, the J gene TRBJ2-1; 11 positions match TRBD2. The CDR3 totals 13 residues. V trimming: 2 bases; J trimming: 9 bases; junction bases outside the gene matches: 0. CDR1 and CDR2 (germline): SGHTA, FQGTGA. CDR3 amino acids: CASSLGLAGEQFF. The CDR3 DNA is TGTGCCAGCAGCTTAGGACTAGCGGGTGAGCAGTTCTTC.

V and J are TRBV7-9 and TRBJ2-7, with 9 bases identical to TRBD1. The CDR3 totals 13 residues. Germline V gives CDR1 SEHNR, CDR2 FQNEAQ (reference sequence). Trimming took 3 bases from V and 3 from J; bases not matched to a gene: 0. The CDR3 is CASSLTGGYEQYF. CDR3 DNA sequence: TGTGCCAGCAGCTTGACAGGGGGCTACGAGCAGTACTTC.

The chain recombines TRBV9 with TRBJ1-1; TRBD1 aligns across 8 bases. The ends lost 4 bases at V and 0 bases at J; junction bases unmatched: 11. Germline CDR1 and CDR2: SGDLS and YYNGEE. This CDR3 region has 17 residues. Written as DNA, the CDR3 is TGTGCCAGCAGCCCCCGTGAGGGGACAGGCATGAACACTGAAGCTTTCTTT. Translating it yields CASSPREGTGMNTEAFF. The entire variable domain, with the rest obtained from reference TRBV9 and TRBJ1-1, is as follows: DSGVTQTPKHLITATGQRVTLRCSPRSGDLSVYWYQQSLDQGLQFLIQYYNGEERAKGNILERFSAQQFPDLHSELNLSSLELGDSALYFCASSPREGTGMNTEAFFGQGTRLTVV.

The rearrangement links TRBV4-3 to TRBJ2-1, with 14 bases lining up with TRBD2. The V gene's germline CDR1 is LGHNA and CDR2 YSLEER. The CDR3 contains 16 residues. V shed 4 bases, J shed 2 bases, and the junction held 1 base outside the gene matches. The DNA of the CDR3 is TGCGCCAGCAGCCCGACTAGCGGGGGGGCCTACAATGAGCAGTTCTTC. Translating gives CASSPTSGGAYNEQFF.

V and J are TRBV5-6 and TRBJ2-3; a possible D gene is TRBD2 (7 bases). The CDR3 has 15 amino acids. Looked up from germline, CDR1 is SGHDT and CDR2 is YYEEEE. The germline V and J ends were trimmed by 0 bases and 2 bases, with 10 bases remaining between them. CDR3 residues: CASSLAGGPTDTQYF. CDR3 DNA sequence: TGTGCCAGCAGCTTGGCCGGGGGGCCCACAGATACGCAGTATTTT.

This chain links TRBV9 with TRBJ2-1; TRBD2 matches 7 bases. The CDR3 length is 15 residues. V shed 0 bases and J 7 bases; nucleotides not matched to a gene: 7. Germline V gene lookup returns CDR1 SGDLS and CDR2 YYNGEE. The CDR3 region is CASSVGGSRVNEQFF. The CDR3 nucleotides read TGTGCCAGCAGCGTAGGCGGGAGTAGGGTAAATGAGCAGTTCTTC.

The chain carries TRBV19 and TRBJ2-1; D remains unclear. The V gene's germline CDR1 is LNHDA and CDR2 SQIVND (reference sequence). V lost 5 bases to trimming and J lost 2 bases, with 25 bases between them. This CDR3 is built from 19 residues. CDR3 protein: CASSPLDSFLALAYNEQFF. The CDR3, as DNA: TGTGCCAGTAGTCCGCTTGACTCGTTCTTAGCTTTAGCCTACAATGAGCAGTTCTTC.

CDR3 DNA sequence: TGTGCCAGCAGCTTAGCGCCCCTGACAGGGCTATATGGCTACACCTTC. This translates into CASSLAPLTGLYGYTF. The chain couples TRBV7-9 to TRBJ1-2, with TRBD1 identical over 7 bases. This CDR3 region has 16 residues. The germline V gene has CDR1 SEHNR and CDR2 FQNEAQ (reference sequence). Trimming at V came to 0 bases and at J to 5 bases, leaving 9 bases not matched to a gene. Variable domain in full (rest from reference TRBV7-9 and TRBJ1-2): DTGVSQNPRHKITKRGQNVTFRCDPISEHNRLYWYRQTLGQGPEFLTYFQNEAQLEKSRLLSDRFSAERPKGSFSTLEIQRTEQGDSAMYLCASSLAPLTGLYGYTFGSGTRLTVV.

This chain connects TRBV7-9 to TRBJ2-7; possibly TRBD1 for D (6 bases). CDR1 and CDR2 (germline): SEHNR, FQNEAQ (reference sequence). This CDR3 spans 14 amino acids. The germline V and J ends were trimmed by 3 bases and 6 bases, with 15 bases remaining between them. The CDR3 DNA is TGTGCCAGCAGCTTTAATCCAGGGGATGGCGAGCAGTACTTC. Translation: CASSFNPGDGEQYF.

The chain employs TRBV4-1 and TRBJ1-1, with 8 bases fitting TRBD1. The J segment lost 3 bases and the V segment lost 3 bases, leaving 6 bases of the junction unmatched. The CDR3 loop spans 15 amino acids. Germline V gene data show CDR1 as MGHRA and CDR2 as YSYEKL. The CDR3 here is CASSQSGQGYTEAFF. The CDR3 region has the DNA TGCGCCAGCAGCCAGAGCGGACAGGGCTACACTGAAGCTTTCTTT.

The genes are TRBV25-1 and TRBJ2-1; 12 bases align to TRBD2. V shed 2 bases, J shed 11 bases, and the junction held 1 base outside the gene matches. In germline, CDR1 is MGHDK, CDR2 SYGVNS. The CDR3 loop spans 13 amino acids. The CDR3 DNA reads TGTGCCAGCAGTGAACTAGCGGGGGGGAAGCAGTTCTTC. This encodes CASSELAGGKQFF. The full variable domain, with the rest looked up from reference TRBV25-1 and TRBJ2-1, is EADIYQTPRYLVIGTGKKITLECSQTMGHDKMYWYQQDPGMELHLIHYSYGVNSTEKGDLSSESTVSRIRTEHFPLTLESARPSHTSQYLCASSELAGGKQFFGPGTRLTVL.

The rearrangement joins TRBV11-2 to TRBJ2-1; a weak D match, TRBD2 (6 bases). V lost 4 bases and J lost 0, with 16 bases in between. The CDR3 is 17 residues long. The germline gives CDR1 SGHAT, CDR2 FQNNGV. DNA for the CDR3: TGTGCCAGCAGCTCGCTCCGGGACTTGAGCTCCTACAATGAGCAGTTCTTC. Its protein product is CASSSLRDLSSYNEQFF.

The gene calls are TRBV10-3 and TRBJ2-5; 9 nucleotides align to TRBD1. Trimming at V came to 1 base and at J to 9 bases, leaving 15 bases not matched to a gene. The germline CDR1 and CDR2 sequences are ENHRY and SYGVKD. This CDR3 is 17 amino acids long. CDR3: CAISELLMTGGMDPQYF. The CDR3 region has the DNA TGTGCCATCAGTGAGTTGTTGATGACAGGGGGTATGGACCCCCAGTACTTC.

V gene TRBV6-5 combines with J gene TRBJ1-5; 8 bases line up with TRBD1. The V gene's germline CDR1 is MNHEY and CDR2 SVGAGI. The junction had 2 bases not matched to a gene; V was cut back by 4 bases and J by 6 bases. The CDR3 has 13 amino acids. The CDR3 DNA reads TGTGCCAGCAGTTCTACAGGGGGTCAGCCCCAGCATTTT. Protein product: CASSSTGGQPQHF.

The chain is built from TRBV9 and TRBJ2-3; D is undetermined. V was shortened by 0 bases and J by 0 bases, with 8 bases between the two germline ends. Germline CDR1 is SGDLS and CDR2 is YYNGEE. This CDR3 comprises 15 residues. The CDR3 region is CASSVGSSSTDTQYF. The CDR3 nucleotides are TGTGCCAGCAGCGTAGGCAGTAGCAGCACAGATACGCAGTATTTT.

V and J are TRBV2 and TRBJ1-6; D uncertain. The V gene's germline CDR1 is SNHLY and CDR2 FYNNEI. This CDR3 comprises 12 residues. The V and J ends lost 6 bases and 8 bases respectively, with 8 bases between them. This CDR3 is CASRQVDSPLHF. Written as DNA, the CDR3 is TGTGCCAGCAGGCAGGTGGATTCACCCCTCCACTTT. Full variable domain (missing parts from reference TRBV2 and TRBJ1-6): EPEVTQTPSHQVTQMGQEVILRCVPISNHLYFYWYRQILGQKVEFLVSFYNNEISEKSEIFDDQFSVERPDGSNFTLKIRSTKLEDSAMYFCASRQVDSPLHFGNGTRLTVT.

The rearrangement joins TRBV9 to TRBJ1-1; TRBD1 aligns across 12 bases. V dropped 4 bases and J dropped 11; count of bases not matched to a gene: 6. The germline V gene encodes CDR1 SGDLS and CDR2 YYNGEE. This CDR3 region has 13 residues. CDR3 sequence reads: CASSRGQGAHAFF. Here the CDR3 DNA reads TGTGCCAGCAGCCGGGGACAGGGGGCGCATGCTTTCTTT.

This sequence joins TRBV10-1 and TRBJ1-5; D unresolved. The CDR3 covers 12 residues. V lost 1 base to trimming and J lost 7 bases, with 5 bases between them. Germline CDR1 reads WNHNN; CDR2 reads SYGVQD (reference sequence). CDR3 protein: CASSEYRQPQHF. The CDR3 region has the DNA TGCGCCAGCAGTGAGTATCGGCAGCCCCAGCATTTT.

The count of this clone is one. The chain uses TRBV6-1 and TRBJ2-7; TRBD2 matches 11 bases. Germline values: CDR1 MNHNS, CDR2 SASEGT. Germline trimming cut 2 bases from V and 5 bases from J; bases unmatched to any gene: 8. There are 16 residues in the CDR3. The CDR3 spells CASSELRLAGRNEQYF. DNA for the CDR3: TGTGCCAGCAGTGAACTTAGACTAGCGGGGAGAAACGAGCAGTACTTC.

The V and J genes are TRBV30 and TRBJ2-5, with 10 bases that match TRBD1. The CDR3 is 14 amino acids. Trimming took 1 base from V and 5 from J; bases not matched to a gene: 4. Germline values: CDR1 GTSNPN, CDR2 SVGIG (reference sequence). The CDR3 sequence: CAWSGQGALETQYF. DNA of the CDR3: TGTGCCTGGAGTGGACAGGGGGCATTGGAGACCCAGTACTTC.

This clone appeared a single time. The rearrangement joins TRBV11-2 to TRBJ2-2; 9 bases match TRBD2. The germline gives CDR1 SGHAT, CDR2 FQNNGV. The length of the CDR3 is 17 residues. The ends lost 10 bases at V and 4 bases at J; junction bases unmatched: 16. In nucleotides, the CDR3 is TGTGCCACCTATGGTGGCGGGAGGGTACCGTCCACCGGGGAGCTGTTTTTT. Its protein is CATYGGGRVPSTGELFF.

This chain links TRBV29-1 with TRBJ2-3; 7 bases map to TRBD1. Losses at the gene ends were 4 bases for V and 2 bases for J; bases not matched to a gene: 12. Per the germline V gene, CDR1 is SQVTM and CDR2 is ANQGSEA. The CDR3 runs to 16 residues. For the CDR3, the DNA is TGCAGCGTTGGGGGCACCGGGACAGTGCCCACAGATACGCAGTATTTT. It is translated as CSVGGTGTVPTDTQYF.

The rearrangement links TRBV28 to TRBJ2-4; 11 positions match TRBD2. CDR3 length equals 18 residues. J lost 0 bases, V lost 6 bases, and 10 bases had no gene match. CDR1 and CDR2 (germline): MDHEN, SYDVKM. CDR3 DNA sequence: TGTGCCAGCAGCGCCGGGACTAGCGGATTACTAGCCAAAAACATTCAGTACTTC. This codes for CASSAGTSGLLAKNIQYF.

The chain links TRBV4-3 to TRBJ1-1, with 7 bases fitting TRBD1. The CDR3 spans 18 residues. Trimming took 3 bases from V and 3 from J; bases not matched to a gene: 16. The germline V gene encodes CDR1 LGHNA and CDR2 YSLEER. The CDR3 region is CASSQGTGVGALDTEAFF. The CDR3, as DNA: TGCGCCAGCAGCCAGGGTACAGGGGTGGGGGCTTTGGACACTGAAGCTTTCTTT.